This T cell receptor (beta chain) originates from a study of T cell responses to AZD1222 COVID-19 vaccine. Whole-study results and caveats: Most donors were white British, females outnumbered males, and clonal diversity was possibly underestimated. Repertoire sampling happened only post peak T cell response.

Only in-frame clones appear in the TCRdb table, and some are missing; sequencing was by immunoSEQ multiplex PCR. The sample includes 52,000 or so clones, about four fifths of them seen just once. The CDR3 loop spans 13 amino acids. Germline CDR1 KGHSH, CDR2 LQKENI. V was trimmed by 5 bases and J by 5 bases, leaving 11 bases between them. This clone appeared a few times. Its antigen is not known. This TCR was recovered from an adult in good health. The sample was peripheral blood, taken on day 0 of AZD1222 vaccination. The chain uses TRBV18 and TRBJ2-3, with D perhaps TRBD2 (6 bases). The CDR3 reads CASSSGLKDTQYF. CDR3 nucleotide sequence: TGTGCCAGCTCATCGGGACTGAAAGATACGCAGTATTTT.